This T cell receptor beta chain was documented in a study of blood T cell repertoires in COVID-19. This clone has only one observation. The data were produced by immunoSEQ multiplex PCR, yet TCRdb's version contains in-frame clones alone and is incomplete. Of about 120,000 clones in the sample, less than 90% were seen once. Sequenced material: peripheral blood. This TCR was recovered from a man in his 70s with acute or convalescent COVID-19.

The CDR3 reads CASSLSGFEQYF. The DNA for the CDR3 is TGTGCCAGCAGTTTATCGGGGTTCGAGCAGTACTTC. The chain is built from TRBV28 and TRBJ2-7; D is perhaps TRBD2 (5 bases). This CDR3 has 12 amino acids. Germline V gives CDR1 MDHEN, CDR2 SYDVKM. With 1 base removed from V and 6 bases from J, the gap between germline ends came to 7 bases. The whole variable domain, filled in from reference TRBV28 and TRBJ2-7, reads DVKVTQSSRYLVKRTGEKVFLECVQDMDHENMFWYRQDPGLGLRLIYFSYDVKMKEKGDIPEGYSVSREKKERFSLILESASTNQTSMYLCASSLSGFEQYFGPGTRLTVT.